The 10 T cell receptor beta chains reported below all come from one sample, sequenced in a study of blood T cell repertoires in COVID-19. The data were produced by immunoSEQ multiplex PCR, yet TCRdb's version contains in-frame clones alone and is incomplete. The sample records a few hundred thousand clones, nearly 90% being singletons. Sequenced input: peripheral blood. Source of these receptors: a woman aged 40 to 55 who had recovered from COVID-19.

The V gene is TRBV11-2, the J gene TRBJ2-1, with 9 bases that match TRBD2. V was pared by 4 bases and J by 4 bases, with 8 bases of the junction left unmatched. The CDR3 has 16 amino acids. Germline loops: CDR1 SGHAT, CDR2 FQNNGV. CDR3 sequence (DNA): TGTGCCAGCAGCTCTCTAGCGGGAAGGAATTACAATGAGCAGTTCTTC. Its translation: CASSSLAGRNYNEQFF.

The chain carries TRBV29-1 and TRBJ1-5, with 7 bases aligning to TRBD1. CDR1 is SQVTM and CDR2 is ANQGSEA in the germline V gene. The CDR3 spans 13 residues. With V trimmed by 4 bases and J by 0 bases, 0 bases remained unmatched. CDR3 sequence: CSVAGGSNQPQHF. The DNA for the CDR3 is TGCAGCGTTGCAGGGGGTAGCAATCAGCCCCAGCATTTT.

The chain links TRBV6-6 to TRBJ1-1; TRBD1 is a possible D gene (6 bases). Trimming removed 6 bases from V and 1 base from J, with 12 bases in between. Germline CDR1 MNHNY, CDR2 SVGAGI (reference sequence). CDR3 length: 14 amino acids. The CDR3 loop reads CASRPGARNTEAFF. Written as DNA, the CDR3 is TGTGCCAGCAGGCCAGGGGCGCGGAACACTGAAGCTTTCTTT.

Note on this clone: The sample holds other DNA sequences that translate to the same CDR3. The chain has TRBV5-1 and TRBJ1-4; the match to TRBD1 covers 8 bases. Germline CDR1 and CDR2: SGHRS and YFSETQ. The junction had 1 base not matched to a gene; V was cut back by 3 bases and J by 3 bases. This CDR3 comprises 14 residues. The CDR3 DNA follows: TGCGCCAGCAGCTCGGGACAGGCTAATGAAAAACTGTTTTTT. It encodes CASSSGQANEKLFF.

Comments on this clone: At one of its ends the junction is not consistent with the germline gene, which may arise from a read error. This rearrangement joins TRBV11-2 to TRBJ2-4; 8 bases agree with TRBD2. Germline-derived CDR1 and CDR2 are SGHAT and FQNNGV. CDR3 length: 13 amino acids. CDR3 protein: CASSLDAGGAVFF. CDR3 DNA sequence: TGTGCCAGCAGCTTAGATGCCGGGGGGGCAGTTTTCTTC.

The genes are TRBV15 and TRBJ2-1; 8 nucleotides match TRBD1. Germline CDR1 and CDR2: LNHNV and YYDKDF (reference sequence). Trimming at V came to 0 bases and at J to 7 bases, leaving 5 bases not matched to a gene. This CDR3 contains 15 residues. This chain's CDR3 is CATSRDRGPRNEQFF. CDR3 nucleotides: TGTGCCACCAGCAGAGACAGGGGGCCGAGGAATGAGCAGTTCTTC.

This clone appeared a single time. V and J are TRBV4-3 and TRBJ2-2; no definite D call. Germline V gives CDR1 LGHNA, CDR2 YSLEER. Trimming removed 1 base from V and 6 bases from J, with 6 bases in between. This CDR3 region has 13 residues. CDR3 bases: TGCGCCAGCAGCCAAGTATCCCCCGGGGAGCTGTTTTTT. Amino acid sequence: CASSQVSPGELFF.

This clone was found once. The chain joins TRBV4-2 to TRBJ2-3, with 10 positions matching TRBD2. The CDR3 has 17 amino acids. J was trimmed by 2 bases and V by 0 bases; bases with no gene match: 5. Germline loops: CDR1 LGHNA, CDR2 YNFKEQ. CDR3 sequence reads: CASSQDSGGSFTDTQYF. DNA for the CDR3: TGTGCCAGCAGCCAAGATAGCGGGGGGTCTTTCACAGATACGCAGTATTTT.

J is TRBJ2-2 and V is TRBV5-1, with 10 nucleotides matching TRBD2. Germline trimming cut 7 bases from V and 3 bases from J; bases unmatched to any gene: 9. The CDR3 runs 16 residues. Germline-derived CDR1 and CDR2 are SGHRS and YFSETQ. As DNA, the CDR3 is TGCGCCAGCGGGACCTTTAGCGGGAGGCACACCGGGGAGCTGTTTTTT. As protein: CASGTFSGRHTGELFF.

In nucleotides, the CDR3 is TGTGCCAGCAGCGGGCTAGCGGGGGTGAACGGGGAGCTGTTTTTT. Translation: CASSGLAGVNGELFF. The genes are TRBV5-6 and TRBJ2-2; 10 bases agree with TRBD2. This CDR3 is built from 15 residues. Germline V CDR1 and CDR2: SGHDT, YYEEEE. After removal of 4 bases from V and 7 bases from J, the junction contained 7 bases not matched to a gene.